The entry below describes one TCR beta chain. Its antigen remains unknown. This entry is derived from a study of post-analysis software for immune sequencing data. General study findings and limits: F measure showed strong co-clustering of same-batch samples. Among five TRBV segments more frequent in patients than controls were TRBV5-6, TRBV5-1 and TRBV20-1.

CDR3 length: 17 amino acids. The J segment lost 5 bases and the V segment lost 4 bases, leaving 14 bases of the junction unmatched. Germline values: CDR1 KGHDR, CDR2 SFDVKD. Included in the TCR beta cDNA libraries were unique molecular identifiers. Each sample of roughly 0.95 to 10 million input T cells yielded around 500,000 cDNA molecules, so each molecule approximated one T cell. TCRdb re-called the PCR reads through MiXCR, storing one row per CDR3 protein. The sample yields more than 500,000 distinct CDR3 sequences, under 40% seen once. Material for sequencing was blood. The chain links TRBV24-1 to TRBJ2-5; 8 bases are a match to TRBD2. The sequence derives from a girl between 2 and 17 years old with multiple sclerosis. The CDR3 spells CATSEASGGRNRETQYF. In DNA form, the CDR3 reads TGTGCCACCAGTGAGGCTTCGGGGGGGCGAAATAGGGAGACCCAGTACTTC.